Below, 21 T cell receptor beta chains from the same sample are listed, as sequenced in a study of blood T cells in healthy people across ages. PCR was performed a second time for about 7 to 11 cycles using a sample-barcoded 5' primer and a J-beta primer mix. MiXCR was run by TCRdb on the 5' RACE reads, yielding one entry per CDR3 protein. This sample has about 970,000 distinct CDR3 sequences, with roughly half found just once. Sequencing was carried out using blood. Receptors were obtained from a woman in her sixties or seventies in good health.

The V and J genes are TRBV7-2 and TRBJ2-2; either TRBD1 or TRBD2 may supply D (5 bases each). The length of the CDR3 is 14 residues. Per germline, CDR1 SGHTA and CDR2 FQGNSA. Trimming pared 4 bases from V and 5 bases from J, leaving 11 bases between. The CDR3 region has the DNA TGTGCCAGCAGCTCCGGGACCCTAACCGGGGAGCTGTTTTTT. It yields the protein CASSSGTLTGELFF.

CDR3 loop: CASNSREGLGDTQYF. DNA of the CDR3: TGTGCCAGCAATTCGCGGGAGGGCCTTGGAGATACGCAGTATTTT. The rearrangement joins TRBV12-3 or TRBV12-4 to TRBJ2-3; 9 bases map to TRBD2. V dropped 7 bases and J dropped 5; count of bases not matched to a gene: 10. The CDR3 extends over 15 amino acids.

This chain connects TRBV7-8 to TRBJ1-5; D remains unclear. Germline V gene data show CDR1 as SGHVS and CDR2 as FQNEAQ. The V end lost 0 bases, the J end lost 4 bases, and 10 bases lay between the germline ends. The CDR3 extends over 15 amino acids. The CDR3: CASSLAGMVNQPQHF. CDR3 nucleotides: TGTGCCAGCAGCTTAGCGGGGATGGTGAATCAGCCCCAGCATTTT.

The chain carries TRBV29-1 and TRBJ2-1, with TRBD2 matching over 7 bases. Germline lookup yields CDR1 SQVTM and CDR2 ANQGSEA. Unmatched junction bases numbered 13, after V lost 4 bases and J lost 1 base. This CDR3 is built from 17 residues. The CDR3, as DNA: TGCAGCGTTGGTGGGGGAGGGGCAAATTTTTCCTACAATGAGCAGTTCTTC. Residues: CSVGGGGANFSYNEQFF.

CDR3 DNA: TGTGCCAGCAGTTTAAGGGGGAGGGGTAAAGATACGCAGTATTTT. Residues: CASSLRGRGKDTQYF. The chain carries TRBV27 and TRBJ2-3, with a tentative D call TRBD2 (7 bases). Per the germline V gene, CDR1 is MNHEY and CDR2 is SMNVEV (reference sequence). The length of the CDR3 is 15 residues. V was cut by 2 bases and J by 5 bases, with 14 bases left in between.

This clonotype was picked up a small number of times. The CDR3 region has the DNA TGCAGCGTTGTGTTTGGGTTCACAGATACGCAGTATTTT. It codes for CSVVFGFTDTQYF. The V and J genes are TRBV29-1 and TRBJ2-3; D is unresolved. Per germline, CDR1 SQVTM and CDR2 ANQGSEA. This CDR3 comprises 13 residues. V lost 4 bases to trimming and J lost 2 bases, with 10 bases between them.

The genes are TRBV7-2 and TRBJ2-7, with 7 nucleotides matching TRBD2. The CDR3 is made up of 14 amino acids. Germline lookup yields CDR1 SGHTA and CDR2 FQGNSA. V gave up 2 bases and J gave up 7 bases; unmatched junction bases: 8. The CDR3 loop is CASSLTSVYNEQYF. The CDR3 coding sequence is TGTGCCAGCAGCTTAACTAGCGTTTACAATGAGCAGTACTTC.

The chain recombines TRBV28 with TRBJ2-1, with 9 nucleotides matching TRBD1. Germline assignment: CDR1 MDHEN and CDR2 SYDVKM. J gave up 6 bases and V 5 bases, and 8 bases lay outside the gene matches. The CDR3 length is 15 residues. This CDR3 is CASSQNRGQVNEQFF. CDR3 sequence (DNA): TGTGCCAGCAGTCAAAACAGGGGGCAAGTCAATGAGCAGTTCTTC. The whole variable domain, filled in from reference TRBV28 and TRBJ2-1, reads DVKVTQSSRYLVKRTGEKVFLECVQDMDHENMFWYRQDPGLGLRLIYFSYDVKMKEKGDIPEGYSVSREKKERFSLILESASTNQTSMYLCASSQNRGQVNEQFFGPGTRLTVL.

The chain combines TRBV10-3 with TRBJ2-7, with 8 bases aligning to TRBD2. The CDR3 has 14 amino acids. Germline values: CDR1 ENHRY, CDR2 SYGVKD. The CDR3 loop is CVAGTSGSPYEQYF. The CDR3 bases are TGTGTCGCAGGTACCAGCGGGAGTCCCTACGAGCAGTACTTC.

This clonotype was seen only a few times. V and J are TRBV7-2 and TRBJ2-4, with D perhaps TRBD1 (5 bases). V was shortened by 1 base and J by 9 bases, with 13 bases between the two germline ends. CDR1 and CDR2 (germline): SGHTA, FQGNSA. The CDR3 runs to 14 residues. DNA of the CDR3: TGTGCCAGCAGCTTAGGGGGATGGCAGGGCATTCAGTACTTC. This sequence encodes CASSLGGWQGIQYF. The whole variable domain, remainder taken from reference TRBV7-2 and TRBJ2-4, is GAGVSQSPSNKVTEKGKDVELRCDPISGHTALYWYRQSLGQGLEFLIYFQGNSAPDKSGLPSDRFSAERTGGSVSTLTIQRTQQEDSAVYLCASSLGGWQGIQYFGAGTRLSVL.

V usage is TRBV11-1 and J usage is TRBJ2-1; D possibly uses TRBD1 or TRBD2 (6 bases each). This CDR3 region has 15 residues. From germline, CDR1 is SGHAT and CDR2 FQDESV (reference sequence). Trimming shortened V by 3 bases and J by 4 bases, and 13 bases separated the two germline ends. The DNA of the CDR3 is TGTGCCAGCAGCTTCGGGGGCTCAACTTACAATGAGCAGTTCTTC. Translating gives CASSFGGSTYNEQFF.

V usage is TRBV6-2 or TRBV6-3 and J usage is TRBJ2-2, with D possibly TRBD1 on 5 matching bases. The germline CDR1 and CDR2 sequences are MNHEY and SVGEGT. This CDR3 is built from 15 residues. The V and J ends lost 8 bases and 6 bases respectively, with 19 bases between them. The CDR3 region is CASRGVQGGPGELFF. In DNA form, the CDR3 reads TGTGCCAGCCGTGGGGTCCAGGGTGGCCCCGGGGAGCTGTTTTTT.

The rearrangement uses TRBV10-3 and TRBJ2-4, with 9 bases aligning to TRBD1. The end of the DNA aligns better with TRBJ2-7, so the J call may be wrong. The CDR3 is made up of 15 amino acids. Germline V gene lookup returns CDR1 ENHRY and CDR2 SYGVKD. CDR3 in DNA: TGTGCCATCAGTGACCCCGGGGACAGGGTTAGCGAGCAGTACTTC. Residues: CAISDPGDRVSEQYF.

The chain joins TRBV12-3 or TRBV12-4 to TRBJ2-1; TRBD1 agrees at 9 bases. Judging by the DNA end, TRBJ2-7 fits better; the J call may be wrong. This CDR3 region has 15 residues. Here the CDR3 reads CASSLTGGLVGEQYF. CDR3 in DNA: TGTGCCAGCAGTTTGACAGGGGGTCTAGTCGGCGAGCAGTACTTC.

In its sample, this clonotype was seen a few times. V gene TRBV6-2 or TRBV6-3 combines with J gene TRBJ2-5, with TRBD1 matching 10 bases. This CDR3 is 14 amino acids long. The germline V gene encodes CDR1 MNHEY and CDR2 SVGEGT. Unmatched junction bases numbered 12, after V lost 6 bases and J lost 11 bases. The DNA of the CDR3 is TGTGCCAGCAGCGACGGGACAGGGGCCCGGGAGCAGTACTTC. Protein: CASSDGTGAREQYF.

This clonotype was observed a single time. The chain uses TRBV7-2 and TRBJ2-1; a possible D gene is TRBD2 (6 bases). Germline V gene sequence: CDR1 SGHTA, CDR2 FQGNSA. This CDR3 contains 15 residues. Trimming removed 4 bases at V and 9 bases at J, with 19 bases between. The DNA for the CDR3 is TGTGCCAGCAGCTCCCCTAGCGAGCTGGGAACTGAGCAGTTCTTC. This gives the protein CASSSPSELGTEQFF.

The rearrangement links TRBV20-1 to TRBJ2-1; D possibly matches TRBD1 or TRBD2 (5 bases each). Germline CDR1 DFQATT, CDR2 SNEGSKA (reference sequence). Trimming took 1 base from V and 4 from J, leaving 14 bases between them. The CDR3 sequence is 15 residues long. The CDR3 reads CSARGLGTKYNEQFF. CDR3 DNA: TGCAGTGCTAGAGGCCTTGGGACGAAATACAATGAGCAGTTCTTC.

This rearrangement joins TRBV7-9 to TRBJ2-3; 11 nucleotides agree with TRBD2. The junction had 7 bases not matched to a gene; V was cut back by 5 bases and J by 9 bases. Germline loops: CDR1 SEHNR, CDR2 FQNEAQ (reference sequence). The CDR3 is made up of 14 amino acids. CDR3 coding DNA: TGTGCCAGCAGCCTAAGGGCTAGCGGGAGGACGCAGTATTTT. Its protein product is CASSLRASGRTQYF.

The chain recombines TRBV24-1 with TRBJ1-5; 8 bases align to TRBD1. The V segment lost 4 bases and the J segment 7 bases; nucleotides outside the gene matches: 8. Germline CDR1 and CDR2: KGHDR and SFDVKD. The CDR3 consists of 15 residues. CDR3 nucleotides: TGTGCCACCAGTGACTCCGGACAGGGCGGCCAGCCCCAGCATTTT. Its protein is CATSDSGQGGQPQHF.

This clonotype has more than one count but fewer than ten. V usage is TRBV5-6 and J usage is TRBJ2-1; a possible D gene is TRBD1 (6 bases). The germline V gene encodes CDR1 SGHDT and CDR2 YYEEEE. V lost 7 bases, J lost 3 bases, and 20 bases lay in between. The CDR3 is 16 amino acids. CDR3 residues: CASSGRGTPNYNEQFF. The CDR3 nucleotides read TGTGCCAGCTCCGGCAGGGGAACGCCTAACTACAATGAGCAGTTCTTC.

The rearrangement links TRBV4-2 to TRBJ2-7; 9 bases agree with TRBD2. The CDR3 contains 18 residues. CDR1 is LGHNA, CDR2 YNFKEQ, per germline. The junction had 12 bases not matched to a gene; V was cut back by 0 bases and J by 3 bases. The CDR3 bases are TGTGCCAGCAGCCAAGACGATATCGGCGGGAGGGCCTTCTACGAGCAGTACTTC. Its protein product is CASSQDDIGGRAFYEQYF.